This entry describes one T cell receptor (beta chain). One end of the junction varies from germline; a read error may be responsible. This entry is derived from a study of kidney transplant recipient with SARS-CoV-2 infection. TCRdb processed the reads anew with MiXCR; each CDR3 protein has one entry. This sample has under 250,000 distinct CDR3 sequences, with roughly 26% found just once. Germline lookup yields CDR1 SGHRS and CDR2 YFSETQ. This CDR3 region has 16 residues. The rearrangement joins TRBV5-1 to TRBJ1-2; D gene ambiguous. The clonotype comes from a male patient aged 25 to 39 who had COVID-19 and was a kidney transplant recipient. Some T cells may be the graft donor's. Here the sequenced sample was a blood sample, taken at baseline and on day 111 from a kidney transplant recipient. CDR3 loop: CDSFVRSVRKTYGYTF. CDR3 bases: TGCGACAGCTTTGTAAGATCGGTTCGAAAGACCTATGGCTACACCTTC.